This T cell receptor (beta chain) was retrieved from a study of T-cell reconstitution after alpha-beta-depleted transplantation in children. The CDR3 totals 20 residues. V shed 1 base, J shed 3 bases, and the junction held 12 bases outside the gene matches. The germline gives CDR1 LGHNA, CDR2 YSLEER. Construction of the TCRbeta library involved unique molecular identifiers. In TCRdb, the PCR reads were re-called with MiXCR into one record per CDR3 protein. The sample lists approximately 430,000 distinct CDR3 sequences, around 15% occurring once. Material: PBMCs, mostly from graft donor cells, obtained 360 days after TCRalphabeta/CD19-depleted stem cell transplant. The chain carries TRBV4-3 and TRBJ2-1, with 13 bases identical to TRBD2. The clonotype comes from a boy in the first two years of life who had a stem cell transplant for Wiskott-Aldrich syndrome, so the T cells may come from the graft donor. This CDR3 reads CASSQAKGLAGPAHYNEQFF. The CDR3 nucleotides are TGCGCCAGCAGCCAAGCTAAGGGACTAGCGGGGCCTGCCCACTACAATGAGCAGTTCTTC.